One sample yielded the 10 T cell receptor beta chains listed below, sequenced in a study of blood T cell repertoires in COVID-19. Profiled with immunoSEQ multiplex PCR; TCRdb holds only in-frame clones, not every one. Among about 380,000 clones listed, approximately 90% were seen once. Sequenced material: PBMCs or T cells enriched from blood (not recorded which). These receptors all come from a young woman who had recovered from COVID-19.

The chain joins TRBV2 to TRBJ2-1; 8 positions match TRBD1. The germline V gene has CDR1 SNHLY and CDR2 FYNNEI. The CDR3 totals 17 residues. Trimming at V came to 2 bases and at J to 10 bases, leaving 16 bases not matched to a gene. The CDR3 DNA is TGTGCCAGCAGTGAATCCCCGCAGGGGGCGCTTACGGCCGAGCAGTTCTTC. This gives the protein CASSESPQGALTAEQFF.

The table lists this clone with a count of one. The chain uses TRBV19 and TRBJ1-1; D unresolved. Deletions cut 3 bases from V and 1 base from J, with 12 bases between. The CDR3 extends over 15 amino acids. Germline V gives CDR1 LNHDA, CDR2 SQIVND (reference sequence). This CDR3 reads CASSIDRRGNTEAFF. As DNA, the CDR3 is TGTGCCAGTAGTATTGATCGGCGGGGGAACACTGAAGCTTTCTTT.

V and J are TRBV7-2 and TRBJ1-2; D uncertain. Germline V gene sequence: CDR1 SGHTA, CDR2 FQGNSA. This CDR3 spans 13 amino acids. Deletions cut 5 bases from V and 0 bases from J, with 7 bases between. CDR3 in amino acids: CASSPPANYGYTF. The DNA of the CDR3 is TGTGCCAGCAGCCCCCCAGCTAACTATGGCTACACCTTC. The full variable domain, its missing parts supplied by reference TRBV7-2 and TRBJ1-2, is GAGVSQSPSNKVTEKGKDVELRCDPISGHTALYWYRQSLGQGLEFLIYFQGNSAPDKSGLPSDRFSAERTGGSVSTLTIQRTQQEDSAVYLCASSPPANYGYTFGSGTRLTVV.

This clone has just one count. This chain links TRBV13 with TRBJ2-7; perhaps TRBD1 as D (5 bases). The germline V gene encodes CDR1 PRHDT and CDR2 FYEKMQ (reference sequence). CDR3 length: 15 residues. The V end was cut by 4 bases, the J end by 3 bases, with 16 bases between. The CDR3, as DNA: TGTGCCAGCAGCTCCGCAGGGTGGAACCTCTACGAGCAGTACTTC. Protein sequence: CASSSAGWNLYEQYF.

V is TRBV7-9 and J is TRBJ1-1; D perhaps matches TRBD1 (5 bases). CDR1 and CDR2 (germline): SEHNR, FQNEAQ (reference sequence). The CDR3 runs to 13 residues. V was clipped by 6 bases and J by 7 bases, with 15 bases between them. Here the CDR3 reads CASSYPGGNEAFF. The CDR3 bases are TGTGCCAGCAGTTATCCCGGGGGGAATGAAGCTTTCTTT.

The chain combines TRBV13 with TRBJ1-2; 7 nucleotides match TRBD1. The CDR3 contains 19 residues. J lost 1 base, V lost 5 bases, and 19 bases had no gene match. CDR1 PRHDT and CDR2 FYEKMQ come from the germline V gene (reference sequence). The chain's CDR3 is CASSDMEGTVEEFNYGYTF. In DNA, the CDR3 is TGTGCCAGCAGCGACATGGAAGGGACAGTCGAGGAGTTTAACTATGGCTACACCTTC.

The chain employs TRBV9 and TRBJ1-2; 11 nucleotides line up with TRBD1. Germline CDR1 is SGDLS and CDR2 is YYNGEE. V trimming: 4 bases; J trimming: 3 bases; junction bases outside the gene matches: 5. The CDR3 runs 15 residues. CDR3 sequence reads: CASSTGQGADYGYTF. In DNA, the CDR3 is TGTGCCAGCAGCACCGGACAGGGGGCGGACTATGGCTACACCTTC.

The V gene is TRBV11-3, the J gene TRBJ2-7, with D possibly TRBD2 on 6 matching bases. V dropped 3 bases and J dropped 2 bases, with 11 bases sitting between them. Germline V gene lookup returns CDR1 SGHNT and CDR2 YENEEA. The CDR3 has 14 amino acids. The DNA for the CDR3 is TGTGCCAGCAGCTTTGGAGGGCCAGCCTACGAGCAGTACTTC. This sequence encodes CASSFGGPAYEQYF.

The chain uses TRBV9 and TRBJ2-3; TRBD2 agrees at 13 bases. The germline V gene encodes CDR1 SGDLS and CDR2 YYNGEE. The V segment lost 4 bases and the J segment 4 bases; nucleotides outside the gene matches: 9. This CDR3 comprises 17 residues. The CDR3 region has the DNA TGTGCCAGCAGCAGCCGGGGACTAGCGGGGCGGGCAGATACGCAGTATTTT. Translation gives CASSSRGLAGRADTQYF.

The V call is TRBV28, the J call TRBJ2-3; 8 positions match TRBD1. This CDR3 spans 15 amino acids. With 4 bases clipped from V and 4 bases from J, the junction kept 7 bases outside the gene matches. Germline values: CDR1 MDHEN, CDR2 SYDVKM. This CDR3 is CASSSAQGVPDTQYF. The DNA of the CDR3 is TGTGCCAGCAGTTCGGCACAGGGGGTCCCAGATACGCAGTATTTT.